One and the same sample provided the 19 T cell receptor beta chains below, sequenced in a study of blood T cell repertoires in COVID-19. Generated by immunoSEQ multiplex PCR, the TCRdb table keeps only in-frame clones and is missing some. The data hold roughly 160,000 clones, with roughly nine tenths observed a single time. The sequenced material came from peripheral blood. The receptor source for this set is a man aged 18 to 29 with acute or convalescent COVID-19.

The genes are TRBV6-1 and TRBJ1-6; maybe TRBD1 (5 bases). Germline V gene lookup returns CDR1 MNHNS and CDR2 SASEGT. The CDR3 runs 17 residues. The V and J ends lost 3 bases and 0 bases respectively, with 12 bases between them. As DNA, the CDR3 is TGTGCCAGCAGTGAGACAGATCCGAGCTCCTATAATTCACCCCTCCACTTT. Translation gives CASSETDPSSYNSPLHF.

The CDR3 protein is CASSPQVGQGDTEAFF. For the CDR3, the DNA is TGTGCCAGCTCACCACAGGTCGGACAGGGCGACACTGAAGCTTTCTTT. The chain combines TRBV18 with TRBJ1-1, with 8 nucleotides matching TRBD1. The CDR3 contains 16 residues. Germline loops: CDR1 KGHSH, CDR2 LQKENI. V shed 1 base and J 3 bases; nucleotides not matched to a gene: 7.

This clone has a single count. The J gene is TRBJ1-5, the V gene TRBV19; D not resolved. Germline CDR1 reads LNHDA; CDR2 reads SQIVND (reference sequence). V was trimmed by 2 bases and J by 4 bases, leaving 12 bases between them. The CDR3 runs to 15 residues. The CDR3 region has the DNA TGTGCCAGTAGTATACTTGGCAGATCAAATCAGCCCCAGCATTTT. As protein: CASSILGRSNQPQHF.

The chain is built from TRBV29-1 and TRBJ2-1; 12 bases are a match to TRBD1. This CDR3 region has 13 residues. V shed 7 bases, J shed 8 bases, and the junction held 6 bases outside the gene matches. In germline, CDR1 is SQVTM, CDR2 ANQGSEA. The CDR3 is CSASGQGAHEQFF. In DNA, the CDR3 is TGCAGCGCTTCGGGACAGGGGGCCCATGAGCAGTTCTTC.

V and J are TRBV25-1 and TRBJ2-5; the D is unclear. The CDR3 spans 12 residues. CDR1 is MGHDK, CDR2 SYGVNS, per germline. V shed 3 bases and J shed 7 bases, with 9 bases lying between them. DNA of the CDR3: TGTGCCAGCAGTGATGAAGTCGGGACCCAGTACTTC. It codes for CASSDEVGTQYF.

The rearrangement joins TRBV5-1 to TRBJ1-1; D is possibly TRBD1 (5 bases). V was trimmed by 5 bases and J by 7 bases, leaving 9 bases between them. CDR1 and CDR2 from the germline V gene are SGHRS and YFSETQ. The CDR3 length is 11 residues. CDR3 nucleotide sequence: TGCGCCAGCAGGGCAGGGTTTGAAGCTTTCTTT. Its translation is CASRAGFEAFF.

The chain employs TRBV18 and TRBJ2-7, with 7 nucleotides matching TRBD2. CDR1 and CDR2 (germline): KGHSH, LQKENI. CDR3 length: 14 amino acids. V lost 4 bases to trimming and J lost 6 bases; unmatched junction nucleotides: 9. CDR3 residues: CASSLSGGRGEQYV. CDR3 sequence (DNA): TGTGCCAGCTCACTGTCGGGAGGACGAGGCGAGCAGTACGTC.

The chain joins TRBV25-1 to TRBJ1-2; D not certain. The V and J ends lost 3 bases and 0 bases respectively, with 11 bases between them. The CDR3 is 15 residues long. Germline V gene lookup returns CDR1 MGHDK and CDR2 SYGVNS. CDR3 in amino acids: CASSDPLTTNYGYTF. The CDR3 nucleotides are TGTGCCAGCAGTGATCCCTTGACTACTAACTATGGCTACACCTTC.

V gene TRBV6-4 combines with J gene TRBJ1-2; 8 bases map to TRBD1. The CDR3 is made up of 12 amino acids. V was clipped by 8 bases and J by 8 bases; unmatched bases: 7. The germline V gene has CDR1 MRHNA and CDR2 SNTAGT. CDR3 amino acids: CASQGATGGYTF. Written as DNA, the CDR3 is TGTGCCAGCCAGGGGGCAACGGGGGGCTACACCTTC.

This clone was observed a handful of times. The chain employs TRBV29-1 and TRBJ1-2; 9 positions match TRBD1. Germline V lookup: CDR1 SQVTM, CDR2 ANQGSEA. After removal of 2 bases from V and 4 bases from J, the junction contained 8 bases not matched to a gene. There are 15 residues in the CDR3. DNA for the CDR3: TGCAGCGTTGAAAGGGGACAGGGACGCTCCTATGGCTACACCTTC. Translating it yields CSVERGQGRSYGYTF.

In the case of this clone: Other DNA sequences in this specimen translate into the identical CDR3. This chain uses TRBV19 with TRBJ1-5; D perhaps matches TRBD1 (6 bases). Germline CDR1 and CDR2: LNHDA and SQIVND (reference sequence). V was cut by 2 bases and J by 1 base, with 6 bases left in between. The CDR3 spans 14 residues. The CDR3 nucleotides are TGTGCCAGTAGTATACAGGGGAGCAATCAGCCCCAGCATTTT. It translates to CASSIQGSNQPQHF.

This sequence joins TRBV24-1 and TRBJ2-1; D ambiguous. Trimming shortened V by 4 bases and J by 5 bases, and 14 bases separated the two germline ends. The CDR3 length is 15 residues. The germline V gene has CDR1 KGHDR and CDR2 SFDVKD. CDR3 loop: CATSDDVAGHNEQFF. The CDR3 DNA is TGTGCCACCAGTGACGACGTGGCAGGCCACAATGAGCAGTTCTTC.

The V gene is TRBV19, the J gene TRBJ1-1, with unresolved D. Germline V gene lookup returns CDR1 LNHDA and CDR2 SQIVND (reference sequence). The V gene lost 7 bases and the J gene lost 1 base, with 13 bases spanning the gap. CDR3 length: 14 amino acids. As DNA, the CDR3 is TGTGCCAGTACCCCCACCGGGGAGAACACTGAAGCTTTCTTT. This codes for CASTPTGENTEAFF.

The chain carries TRBV7-7 and TRBJ2-7; 10 nucleotides agree with TRBD1. This CDR3 region has 17 residues. Germline CDR1 and CDR2: SSHAT and FNYEAQ (reference sequence). The V segment lost 1 base and the J segment 2 bases; nucleotides outside the gene matches: 8. CDR3 residues: CASSLGAGTGVTYEQYV. The CDR3 region has the DNA TGTGCCAGCAGCTTAGGGGCCGGGACAGGGGTTACCTACGAGCAGTACGTC.

This chain links TRBV5-6 with TRBJ2-5; 7 bases agree with TRBD2. Germline V gene lookup returns CDR1 SGHDT and CDR2 YYEEEE. The CDR3 runs to 13 residues. V lost 6 bases and J lost 4; bases outside the gene matches: 6. The DNA of the CDR3 is TGTGCCAGCAAATCGGGAGGTGGAGAGACCCAGTACTTC. Its protein product is CASKSGGGETQYF.

This chain joins TRBV18 and TRBJ2-1; a weak D match, TRBD2 (6 bases). CDR3 length: 14 residues. Germline V lookup: CDR1 KGHSH, CDR2 LQKENI. Trimming cost V 4 bases and J 4 bases, with 11 bases left between them. This chain's CDR3 is CASSQGTEYNEQFF. The CDR3 DNA reads TGTGCCAGCTCACAGGGGACTGAGTACAATGAGCAGTTCTTC. Full variable domain (rest looked up from reference TRBV18 and TRBJ2-1): NAGVMQNPRHLVRRRGQEARLRCSPMKGHSHVYWYRQLPEEGLKFMVYLQKENIIDESGMPKERFSAEFPKEGPSILRIQQVVRGDSAAYFCASSQGTEYNEQFFGPGTRLTVL.

This clone was recorded once. The sample contains more than one DNA sequence encoding this CDR3. The J gene is TRBJ1-1, the V gene TRBV9; D unclear. The CDR3 spans 14 residues. Germline values: CDR1 SGDLS, CDR2 YYNGEE. Deletions cut 3 bases from V and 0 bases from J, with 9 bases between. CDR3 nucleotide sequence: TGTGCCAGCAGCGGAGGAGGCATGAACACTGAAGCTTTCTTT. Amino acids: CASSGGGMNTEAFF.

This chain uses TRBV28 with TRBJ1-3; D uncertain. Germline CDR1 reads MDHEN; CDR2 reads SYDVKM. The CDR3 is 13 residues long. The V end was cut by 7 bases, the J end by 8 bases, with 15 bases between. This CDR3 reads CASNPNIRDTIYF. The DNA of the CDR3 is TGTGCCAGCAACCCAAACATTCGGGACACCATATATTTT.

The CDR3 bases are TGTGCCAGCTCCCTCACAGGGGCCCAAGAGACCCAGTACTTC. Its translation is CASSLTGAQETQYF. The V call is TRBV18, the J call TRBJ2-5; 7 bases align to TRBD1. The V gene's germline CDR1 is KGHSH and CDR2 LQKENI. V shed 6 bases, J shed 1 base, and the junction held 5 bases outside the gene matches. The CDR3 has 14 amino acids.